Listed below are T cell receptor beta chains from one sample, sequenced in a study of blood T cell repertoires in COVID-19. Libraries were prepared by immunoSEQ multiplex PCR; TCRdb keeps only in-frame clonotypes and omits some of them. The sample lists roughly 87,000 clones; roughly 84% were seen once. The specimen was peripheral blood. The receptors originated from a woman in her sixties or seventies with acute or convalescent COVID-19. CDR3s include the opening cysteine and the closing phenylalanine or tryptophan. The order of the fields is clone size, CDR3 length, V gene, D gene, J gene, CDR3 DNA, CDR3 protein. The D gene is left open where the match is weak. Clone size is shown for a subset of rows, as once, few, many or a class of expanded clone.

-	11	TRBV7-9	-	TRBJ1-6	TGTGCCAGCAGCCCCCGGGAACCCCTCCACTTT	CASSPREPLHF
-	13	TRBV5-1	-	TRBJ1-4	TGCGCCAGCAGCTACGACAGTAATGAAAAACTGTTTTTT	CASSYDSNEKLFF
-	17	TRBV5-1	TRBD2	TRBJ2-1	TGCGCCAGCAGCTTGGGTACCACTAGCGGGGGGGACAATGAGCAGTTCTTC	CASSLGTTSGGDNEQFF
-	15	TRBV6-2/TRBV6-3	TRBD2	TRBJ2-3	TGTGCCAGCAGTTTCACAAGCGGGGGGGCAGATACGCAGTATTTT	CASSFTSGGADTQYF
-	14	TRBV29-1	TRBD2	TRBJ2-3	TGCAGCGTTGAGCCTGGGCTAGCGGCAGATACGCAGTATTTT	CSVEPGLAADTQYF
-	17	TRBV3-1/TRBV3-2	-	TRBJ2-3	TGTGCCAGCAGCCAAGCCCACAGGGTTTGGGTCACAGATACGCAGTATTTT	CASSQAHRVWVTDTQYF
-	10	TRBV2	-	TRBJ2-5	TGTGCCAGCAGTCTAGAGACCCAGTACTTC	CASSLETQYF
-	17	TRBV7-9	TRBD1	TRBJ2-6	TGTGCCAGCAGTCGACAGGGGGCAGGTTCTGGGGCCAACGTCCTGACTTTC	CASSRQGAGSGANVLTF
-	15	TRBV30	TRBD1	TRBJ2-2	TGTGCCTGGACACGACCGGGACAGTTCACCGGGGAGCTGTTTTTT	CAWTRPGQFTGELFF
once	15	TRBV28	TRBD1	TRBJ1-5	TGTGCCAGCAGCCCCGGGGACAGAGGCAATCAGCCCCAGCATTTT	CASSPGDRGNQPQHF
-	14	TRBV30	TRBD1	TRBJ1-2	TGTGCCTGGAGTCGGACAGGGGGCCCATACGGCTACACCTTC	CAWSRTGGPYGYTF
-	16	TRBV11-3	TRBD2	TRBJ2-3	TGTGCCAGCAGGCCCTCTCTAGCGGGGGGATCGGATACGCAGTATTTT	CASRPSLAGGSDTQYF
once	15	TRBV28	TRBD2	TRBJ2-3	TGTGCCAGCAGTTTAATCAGCGGGGGTGGAGATACGCAGTATTTT	CASSLISGGGDTQYF
-	18	TRBV4-2	-	TRBJ2-1	TGTGCCAGCAGCCAAGATCAGACGGGGGGCCGGCCCTACAATGAGCAGTTCTTC	CASSQDQTGGRPYNEQFF
once	13	TRBV24-1	-	TRBJ1-6	TGTGCCACCAGTGATTTACCGGGTTCACCCCTCCACTTT	CATSDLPGSPLHF
-	14	TRBV7-8	TRBD1	TRBJ1-1	TGTGCCAGCAGCCGTGGGACAGGAGTCACTGAAGCTTTCTTT	CASSRGTGVTEAFF
-	14	TRBV19	TRBD1	TRBJ1-3	TGTGCCAGTAGTCGACAGGGCTCTGGAAACACCATATATTTT	CASSRQGSGNTIYF
-	14	TRBV19	-	TRBJ1-1	TGTGCCAGTAGCCTGCAGGGTACAAACACTGAAGCTTTCTTT	CASSLQGTNTEAFF
-	14	TRBV9	-	TRBJ1-5	TGTGCCAGCAGCGTAGGAGGGCCCAATCAGCCCCAGCATTTT	CASSVGGPNQPQHF
-	17	TRBV12-5	TRBD1	TRBJ2-1	TGTGCTAGTGGTTTGCCCGTACCGGGACAGGGACCCAATGAGCAGTTCTTC	CASGLPVPGQGPNEQFF
-	14	TRBV2	-	TRBJ1-5	TGTGCCAGCGCTAGCGACACGGGGAATCAGCCCCAGCATTTT	CASASDTGNQPQHF
few	17	TRBV7-2	TRBD2	TRBJ2-5	TGTGCCAGCAGCTTATCTAGCGGGGGGGCCCCGGGAGAGACCCAGTACTTC	CASSLSSGGAPGETQYF
once	15	TRBV30	TRBD1	TRBJ1-2	TGTGCCTGGAGTTTGGGAACGACAGGGAACTATGGCTACACCTTC	CAWSLGTTGNYGYTF
-	15	TRBV7-9	TRBD1	TRBJ1-5	TGTGCCAGCAGCTTAGGACAGGGGGCAAGTCAGCCCCAGCATTTT	CASSLGQGASQPQHF
-	12	TRBV30	-	TRBJ1-3	TGTGCCTGGACCAGGGGAAGGAGCACCATATATTTT	CAWTRGRSTIYF
-	16	TRBV18	TRBD1	TRBJ2-3	TGTGCCAGCTCACCACGTAAGGACAGGCTGGCAGATACGCAGTATTTT	CASSPRKDRLADTQYF
-	12	TRBV5-6	-	TRBJ2-2	TGTGGGACCCAGCGGCGCGCCGGGGAGCTGTTTTTT	CGTQRRAGELFF
once	14	TRBV3-1/TRBV3-2	-	TRBJ2-3	TGTGCCAGCAGCCAAGCAGGTTTCACAGATACGCAGTATTTT	CASSQAGFTDTQYF
-	17	TRBV6-1	-	TRBJ1-5	TGTGCCAGCCGTGGTGGGGGCGCAGGGTACAGCAATCAGCCCCAGCATTTT	CASRGGGAGYSNQPQHF
-	15	TRBV4-2	TRBD1	TRBJ2-2	TGTGCCAGCAGCCAAGAGGGCAGGGGGACCGGGGAGCTGTTTTTT	CASSQEGRGTGELFF
-	19	TRBV21-1	-	TRBJ1-1	TGTGCCAGCAGCACGCCCTCGACAGGGGGCAAGGGTCGTAGTATTGAAGCTTTCTTT	CASSTPSTGGKGRSIEAFF